The sequence of this TCR beta chain was determined in a study of blood T cell repertoires in COVID-19. About the study: Acute and convalescent COVID-19 samples came from the United States, Italy and Spain. PBMCs, B-cell-depleted T cells, or T cells provided the cDNA or gDNA that made up the material.

A few counts support this clone. Authors' methods: For nucleated cells, counts were estimated from reference gene primer amplification. Here immunoSEQ multiplex PCR was the method, and the copy in TCRdb shows in-frame clones only, minus some. That table supplies the V and J calls and clone size; D and trimming were determined from the DNA. The table has over 55,000 clones, 75% to 95% seen once. This receptor was identified in a man aged 55-75 years with acute or convalescent COVID-19. The specimen sequenced was peripheral blood.

The CDR3 region is CASSPSGGGGTEAFF. The DNA for the CDR3 is TGTGCCAGCAGCCCCTCGGGAGGGGGAGGCACTGAAGCTTTCTTT. The V and J genes are TRBV9 and TRBJ1-1; D might be TRBD1 (6 bases). V was shortened by 4 bases and J by 4 bases, with 17 bases between the two germline ends. CDR1 and CDR2 (germline): SGDLS, YYNGEE. CDR3 length: 15 residues.